Sequencing of this TCR beta chain was carried out in a study of early T cells in non-severe SARS-CoV-2 infection. The TCR library protocol attached unique molecular identifiers to the individual cDNA molecules. In TCRdb, the 5' RACE reads were re-called with MiXCR into one record per CDR3 protein. The sample has some 59,000 distinct CDR3 sequences, roughly a tenth seen once. The CDR3 covers 14 residues. V dropped 3 bases and J dropped 6 bases, with 13 bases sitting between them. Per the germline V gene, CDR1 is SGHTA and CDR2 is FQGNSA. The sequence derives from an adult who was a healthcare worker with PCR-confirmed SARS-CoV-2 infection or an uninfected control (not recorded which). The sample comprised whole blood. The rearrangement links TRBV7-2 to TRBJ2-3; D possibly corresponds to TRBD1 (5 bases). CDR3 protein: CASSFRGVVDTQYF. DNA of the CDR3: TGTGCCAGCAGCTTTAGGGGTGTCGTGGATACGCAGTATTTT.